What follows are 24 T cell receptor beta chains derived from one specimen sequenced in a study of blood T cell repertoires in COVID-19. Generated by immunoSEQ multiplex PCR, the TCRdb table keeps only in-frame clones and is missing some. The sample comprises about 99,000 clones, around 74% of which are singletons, and roughly 18% rests with the top ten. Input material: peripheral blood. These receptors all stem from a woman older than 75 with active or convalescent COVID-19.

The chain joins TRBV5-6 to TRBJ2-5, with 7 bases aligning to TRBD1. CDR3 length: 14 amino acids. Germline lookup yields CDR1 SGHDT and CDR2 YYEEEE. The ends lost 1 base at V and 4 bases at J; junction bases unmatched: 4. The CDR3 bases are TGTGCCAGCAGCTTGCAGGGGGAGCCAGAGACCCAGTACTTC. It encodes CASSLQGEPETQYF.

This chain uses TRBV9 with TRBJ1-3, with 10 bases identical to TRBD1. Germline V CDR1 and CDR2: SGDLS, YYNGEE. Trimming cost V 3 bases and J 8 bases; bases outside gene matches: 14. The CDR3 has 17 amino acids. The CDR3 protein is CASSATLLGQGYDTIYF. CDR3 coding DNA: TGTGCCAGCAGCGCGACCCTTTTGGGACAGGGGTACGACACCATATATTTT.

This clone was detected only once. The chain employs TRBV2 and TRBJ2-5; 9 nucleotides align to TRBD1. This CDR3 region has 15 residues. Germline CDR1 is SNHLY and CDR2 is FYNNEI. The ends lost 4 bases at V and 5 bases at J; junction bases unmatched: 8. This CDR3 reads CASSVPTGGGETQYF. The CDR3 DNA is TGTGCCAGCAGTGTCCCCACAGGGGGCGGCGAGACCCAGTACTTC.

The chain has TRBV27 and TRBJ2-5; 9 bases line up with TRBD1. This CDR3 region has 15 residues. Germline CDR1 reads MNHEY; CDR2 reads SMNVEV (reference sequence). With V trimmed by 5 bases and J by 5 bases, 9 bases remained unmatched. CDR3: CASSPRQGGTETQYF. The DNA of the CDR3 is TGTGCCAGCAGTCCCCGACAGGGGGGAACGGAGACCCAGTACTTC.

This rearrangement joins TRBV7-8 to TRBJ2-1; 9 nucleotides agree with TRBD2. The J segment lost 0 bases and the V segment lost 5 bases, leaving 5 bases of the junction unmatched. The CDR3 contains 16 residues. Germline V gene sequence: CDR1 SGHVS, CDR2 FQNEAQ. CDR3 in amino acids: CASSVRGGTSYNEQFF. The CDR3 DNA sequence: TGTGCCAGCAGCGTGCGGGGGGGGACCTCCTACAATGAGCAGTTCTTC. Full variable domain (outside the CDR3, taken from reference TRBV7-8 and TRBJ2-1): GAGVSQSPRYKVAKRGQDVALRCDPISGHVSLFWYQQALGQGPEFLTYFQNEAQLDKSGLPSDRFFAERPEGSVSTLKIQRTQQEDSAVYLCASSVRGGTSYNEQFFGPGTRLTVL.

The chain joins TRBV19 to TRBJ1-4, with a weak D call TRBD1 (6 bases). This CDR3 spans 19 amino acids. V was cut by 6 bases and J by 0 bases, with 23 bases left in between. From germline, CDR1 is LNHDA and CDR2 SQIVND (reference sequence). This CDR3 reads CASRKRGDRFGATNEKLFF. CDR3 DNA: TGTGCCAGTAGGAAACGCGGCGACAGGTTCGGAGCAACTAATGAAAAACTGTTTTTT.

This chain connects TRBV19 to TRBJ1-1; 9 bases map to TRBD1. The CDR3 runs to 13 residues. The V segment lost 6 bases and the J segment 7 bases; nucleotides outside the gene matches: 6. Per germline, CDR1 LNHDA and CDR2 SQIVND (reference sequence). The CDR3 nucleotides are TGTGCCAGTAGCCCGGGACAGGGAATTGAAGCTTTCTTT. It translates to CASSPGQGIEAFF.

This rearrangement joins TRBV4-3 to TRBJ1-5; weak D call: TRBD1 (5 bases). CDR3 length: 15 amino acids. Germline V gene lookup returns CDR1 LGHNA and CDR2 YSLEER. V was trimmed by 0 bases and J by 8 bases, leaving 14 bases between them. The CDR3 spells CASSQDYGFREPQHF. CDR3 sequence (DNA): TGCGCCAGCAGCCAAGATTATGGGTTCAGGGAGCCCCAGCATTTT.

The chain is built from TRBV11-2 and TRBJ2-2; TRBD2 matches 10 bases. With V trimmed by 3 bases and J by 4 bases, 2 bases remained unmatched. Germline-derived CDR1 and CDR2 are SGHAT and FQNNGV. The CDR3 is 15 residues long. The CDR3 DNA follows: TGTGCCAGCAGCTTTAGCGGGAGGAGCACCGGGGAGCTGTTTTTT. Protein: CASSFSGRSTGELFF.

Comments on this clone: A junction end diverges from the germline sequence, so it may reflect a read error. V gene TRBV5-1 combines with J gene TRBJ2-2; TRBD2 matches 11 bases. The CDR3 runs to 15 residues. Germline-derived CDR1 and CDR2 are SGHRS and YFSETQ. As DNA, the CDR3 is TGTGCCAGCAGCGCCACAACTAGCGGGAGTCCGTCGCTGTTTTTT. Translation: CASSATTSGSPSLFF.

The gene calls are TRBV29-1 and TRBJ1-2; 7 bases fit TRBD1. Germline CDR1 and CDR2: SQVTM and ANQGSEA. The CDR3 loop spans 13 amino acids. V shed 6 bases, J shed 0 bases, and the junction held 4 bases outside the gene matches. In nucleotides, the CDR3 is TGCAGCGTAAGGACAGGACCTAACTATGGCTACACCTTC. It is translated as CSVRTGPNYGYTF.

The gene calls are TRBV6-5 and TRBJ1-2, with 12 bases matching TRBD1. CDR1 and CDR2 from the germline V gene are MNHEY and SVGAGI. CDR3 size: 15 residues. The ends lost 6 bases at V and 6 bases at J; junction bases unmatched: 8. Written as DNA, the CDR3 is TGTGCCAGCAGGAACCCGGGACAGGGGGCGGATGGCTACACCTTC. It encodes CASRNPGQGADGYTF.

This chain joins TRBV23-1 and TRBJ1-2, with D perhaps matching TRBD1 (5 bases). TRBV23-1 is an ORF; its function is uncertain. V gave up 7 bases and J gave up 7 bases, with 19 bases separating them. There are 14 residues in the CDR3. CDR3 DNA sequence: TGCGCCAGCACCAAAGGGATAGGGGCCTTTGGCTACACCTTC. It yields the protein CASTKGIGAFGYTF.

The chain joins TRBV6-5 to TRBJ1-1; TRBD1 matches at 10 bases. CDR1 MNHEY and CDR2 SVGAGI come from the germline V gene. The CDR3 runs 13 residues. V was pared by 7 bases and J by 6 bases, with 5 bases of the junction left unmatched. The CDR3 loop is CASIIGQGAEAFF. CDR3 DNA: TGTGCCAGCATTATCGGACAGGGGGCTGAAGCTTTCTTT.

This chain's CDR3 is CASSLATWQGVRDEQYF. CDR3 sequence (DNA): TGTGCCAGCAGCTTGGCCACGTGGCAGGGGGTGAGGGACGAGCAGTACTTC. The V gene is TRBV5-4, the J gene TRBJ2-7, with 7 bases matching TRBD1. The CDR3 runs 17 residues. The V gene's germline CDR1 is SGHNT and CDR2 YYREEE (reference sequence). V shed 0 bases and J 5 bases; nucleotides not matched to a gene: 14. The full variable domain, with the rest looked up from reference TRBV5-4 and TRBJ2-7, is ETGVTQSPTHLIKTRGQQVTLRCSSQSGHNTVSWYQQALGQGPQFIFQYYREEENGRGNFPPRFSGLQFPNYSSELNVNALELDDSALYLCASSLATWQGVRDEQYFGPGTRLTVT.

This clone was seen once. This chain links TRBV6-1 with TRBJ2-4; the match to TRBD1 covers 7 bases. From germline, CDR1 is MNHNS and CDR2 SASEGT. V shed 2 bases, J shed 7 bases, and the junction held 8 bases outside the gene matches. The CDR3 is 15 amino acids. CDR3 protein: CASSERGRVENIQYF. For the CDR3, the DNA is TGTGCCAGCAGTGAAAGGGGGCGCGTGGAGAACATTCAGTACTTC.

V is TRBV30 and J is TRBJ1-1; a weak D match, TRBD1 (5 bases). CDR3 length: 14 residues. Trimming stripped 6 bases from V and 3 bases from J, with 17 bases between. The germline V gene encodes CDR1 GTSNPN and CDR2 SVGIG (reference sequence). The DNA for the CDR3 is TGTGCCTGTTACCCCAGGGTAATCGACACTGAAGCTTTCTTT. The encoded protein is CACYPRVIDTEAFF. Looking up the rest from reference TRBV30 and TRBJ1-1 gives the full variable domain: SQTIHQWPATLVQPVGSPLSLECTVEGTSNPNLYWYRQAAGRGLQLLFYSVGIGQISSEVPQNLSASRPQDRQFILSSKKLLLSDSGFYLCACYPRVIDTEAFFGQGTRLTVV.

The chain employs TRBV29-1 and TRBJ2-1, with a tentative D call TRBD1 (5 bases). This CDR3 comprises 12 residues. Germline V gene lookup returns CDR1 SQVTM and CDR2 ANQGSEA. With 4 bases removed from V and 10 bases from J, the gap between germline ends came to 14 bases. The CDR3 loop reads CSVGSLDSEQFF. In nucleotides, the CDR3 is TGCAGCGTTGGCTCGCTAGACAGCGAGCAGTTCTTC.

This clone was seen only once. The chain joins TRBV7-2 to TRBJ2-7; D is perhaps TRBD2 (6 bases). The CDR3 has 15 residues. Looked up from germline, CDR1 is SGHTA and CDR2 is FQGNSA. Between the trimmed V and J ends, which lost 8 bases and 3 bases, there was a span of 20 bases. The CDR3 coding sequence is TGTGCCAGCTCTTTAGGAGGGGCCCTTTTCTACGAGCAGTACTTC. Translation: CASSLGGALFYEQYF.

The J gene is TRBJ2-2, the V gene TRBV5-4; D might be TRBD1 (6 bases). This CDR3 is 15 amino acids long. V was shortened by 0 bases and J by 1 base, with 7 bases between the two germline ends. Germline V gives CDR1 SGHNT, CDR2 YYREEE (reference sequence). The CDR3 spells CASSLGTVNTGELFF. For the CDR3, the DNA is TGTGCCAGCAGCTTGGGGACAGTGAACACCGGGGAGCTGTTTTTT.

This chain joins TRBV29-1 and TRBJ2-1; D is perhaps TRBD2 (6 bases). Per germline, CDR1 SQVTM and CDR2 ANQGSEA. CDR3 length: 10 residues. V was pared by 7 bases and J by 9 bases, with 10 bases between. CDR3 residues: CSARTTEQFF. The CDR3 nucleotides read TGCAGCGCTAGGACTACTGAGCAGTTCTTC.

V is TRBV15 and J is TRBJ2-1, with 12 nucleotides matching TRBD2. The CDR3 covers 15 residues. CDR1 is LNHNV and CDR2 is YYDKDF in the germline V gene (reference sequence). J lost 8 bases, V lost 1 base, and 3 bases had no gene match. CDR3 DNA sequence: TGTGCCACCAGCAGAGGCGGGACTAGCGGGCATGAGCAGTTCTTC. This encodes CATSRGGTSGHEQFF.

The chain joins TRBV5-8 to TRBJ1-5, with D perhaps TRBD1 (6 bases). Germline CDR1 and CDR2: SGHTS and YDEGEE. There are 16 residues in the CDR3. V lost 4 bases to trimming and J lost 0 bases, with 14 bases between them. CDR3 nucleotides: TGTGCCAGCAGCCACAGGGCCTGGGGTAGCAATCAGCCCCAGCATTTT. Protein: CASSHRAWGSNQPQHF.

This sequence joins TRBV28 and TRBJ1-5; D gene uncertain. Per germline, CDR1 MDHEN and CDR2 SYDVKM. Trimming cost V 7 bases and J 6 bases, with 16 bases left between them. This CDR3 contains 14 residues. CDR3 nucleotides: TGTGCCAGCACCCCAAGGAGGGTGACTCAGCCCCAGCATTTT. Its translation is CASTPRRVTQPQHF.